This T cell receptor beta chain was recorded in a study of vaccination and CD4 T cells after COVID-19. Study at large: Control cultures were supplied with a CEFX pool, an HIV-1 Nef pool, or no peptide at all.

The CDR3 has 13 residues. Trimming stripped 0 bases from V and 7 bases from J, with 9 bases between. Germline V gene lookup returns CDR1 MNHNS and CDR2 SASEGT. The treatment here: approximately nine-day PBMC culture with coronavirus spike peptide pools or control peptides (ViraFEST assay). CD4+ T-cell collection from the unexposed donor predated the COVID-19 pandemic (2011-2018). After being plated at around 2 million per well, PBMCs were cultured with about 10 IU/ml IL-2 and 10 ug/ml peptide pools. The cultures had half their medium swapped for fresh IL-2 medium on days 3 and 7. Worth noting for this clonotype: Its cognate antigen is unknown.

Oncomine TCR Beta short-read sequencing was applied to DNA from cultured CD4+ T cells. MiXCR, run by TCRdb on the PCR reads, gives a single entry per CDR3 protein. Of roughly 7,400 distinct CDR3 sequences listed, 35% to 45% are singletons. Sequences were obtained from CD4+ T cells from blood, cultured in vitro. The rearrangement joins TRBV6-1 to TRBJ1-1; D unclear. The TCR sequence derives from a human donor in good health. CDR3 in amino acids: CASSEAVVGEAFF. DNA of the CDR3: TGTGCCAGCAGTGAAGCGGTAGTGGGTGAAGCTTTCTTT.